These 30 T cell receptor beta chains were sequenced from one sample in a study of blood T cells in healthy people across ages (dated by TCRdb to between 2015 and 2016). Library preparation employed 5' RACE. Sequencer: Illumina HiSeq 2500. The second PCR ran for about 6 to 12 cycles and used a J-beta primer mix along with a sample-barcoded 5' primer. TCRdb reprocessed the public reads (quality trimming at Q25 with fastp, clone calling with MiXCR) and kept in-frame beta chains. Under each unique CDR3 protein, matching rows form one entry showing the most common genes and DNA. In all, the sample holds 700,000 to 950,000 distinct CDR3 sequences, and roughly 43% of those were seen once. Under 25% of the sample is taken by the ten largest. Sequencing was carried out using blood. The receptors were sampled from a woman between 55 and 75 years old in good health.

This clonotype was seen a few times. V is TRBV9 and J is TRBJ2-7; 9 bases fit TRBD1. Germline trimming cut 0 bases from V and 5 bases from J; bases unmatched to any gene: 9. From germline, CDR1 is SGDLS and CDR2 YYNGEE. The CDR3 sequence is 16 residues long. The CDR3 reads CASSVDSGTGIDEQYF. CDR3 coding DNA: TGTGCCAGCAGCGTAGACTCCGGGACAGGGATCGACGAGCAGTACTTC.

The CDR3 DNA follows: TGCGCCAGCAGCCAAGAGCAGCGGGAGGGCACAGATACGCAGTATTTT. It translates to CASSQEQREGTDTQYF. The V and J genes are TRBV4-3 and TRBJ2-3; 9 nucleotides align to TRBD2. Germline lookup yields CDR1 LGHNA and CDR2 YSLEER. This CDR3 is 16 amino acids long. V lost 0 bases to trimming and J lost 1 base; unmatched junction nucleotides: 2.

This clonotype appeared a few times. V gene TRBV25-1 combines with J gene TRBJ2-5; unclear D gene. The CDR3 is made up of 11 amino acids. V was pared by 4 bases and J by 7 bases, with 7 bases between. Germline-derived CDR1 and CDR2 are MGHDK and SYGVNS. The CDR3 nucleotides are TGTGCCAGCAGTGGCCGGAGGACCCAGTACTTC. Encoded protein: CASSGRRTQYF.

Only one count was recorded for this clonotype. The V gene is TRBV28, the J gene TRBJ2-7; no reliable D call. Germline CDR1 is MDHEN and CDR2 is SYDVKM. The CDR3 spans 12 residues. The DNA for the CDR3 is TGTGTCACCCGGAGCGCACCCTACGAGCAGTACTTC. Encoded protein: CVTRSAPYEQYF.

V usage is TRBV15 and J usage is TRBJ2-1; D is possibly TRBD1 (7 bases). Germline CDR1 is LNHNV and CDR2 is YYDKDF (reference sequence). Deletions cut 3 bases from V and 5 bases from J, with 20 bases between. This CDR3 spans 17 amino acids. The CDR3 DNA reads TGTGCCACCAGCAGTCCCTCACGGGCGGGACAGCACAATGAGCAGTTCTTC. Its protein product is CATSSPSRAGQHNEQFF.

This clonotype was seen ten or more times. V usage is TRBV24-1 and J usage is TRBJ2-6, with 8 bases lining up with TRBD1. Germline-derived CDR1 and CDR2 are KGHDR and SFDVKD. The CDR3 has 17 amino acids. The J segment lost 0 bases and the V segment lost 5 bases, leaving 5 bases of the junction unmatched. CDR3 sequence (DNA): TGTGCCACCAGTGGACAGGGGTCCTTCTCTGGGGCCAACGTCCTGACTTTC. It translates to CATSGQGSFSGANVLTF.

The rearrangement uses TRBV10-3 and TRBJ1-1; D may be TRBD1 (5 bases). This CDR3 is 14 amino acids long. Germline V gene sequence: CDR1 ENHRY, CDR2 SYGVKD. The V end lost 2 bases, the J end lost 4 bases, and 11 bases lay between the germline ends. DNA of the CDR3: TGTGCCATCAGTGAGCTGGTGGGGGGCACTGAAGCTTTCTTT. Amino acid sequence: CAISELVGGTEAFF.

As to this clonotype: A read error may account for a junction end that differs from germline. This chain uses TRBV29-1 with TRBJ2-7, with 14 bases aligning to TRBD2. This CDR3 region has 14 residues. CDR1 is SQVTM and CDR2 is ANQGSEA in the germline V gene. CDR3 sequence: CRVGTSGSGYEQYF. CDR3 DNA: TGCAGAGTTGGGACTAGCGGGAGTGGATACGAGCAGTACTTC.

This clonotype was recorded a few times. The V and J genes are TRBV6-5 and TRBJ1-2, with D possibly TRBD1 on 5 matching bases. This CDR3 is built from 14 residues. The germline V gene encodes CDR1 MNHEY and CDR2 SVGAGI. Between the trimmed V and J ends, which lost 5 bases and 3 bases, there was a span of 13 bases. CDR3 in DNA: TGTGCCAGCAGTCCACAGGTGTTGGACTATGGCTACACCTTC. Translation gives CASSPQVLDYGYTF.

This clonotype appeared a few times. This chain joins TRBV6-1 and TRBJ2-5; 12 nucleotides agree with TRBD1. The germline gives CDR1 MNHNS, CDR2 SASEGT. The CDR3 sequence is 17 residues long. V shed 2 bases, J shed 4 bases, and the junction held 8 bases outside the gene matches. For the CDR3, the DNA is TGTGCCAGCAGTGAAACTCCGGGACAGGGGGCTGCAGAGACCCAGTACTTC. Encoded protein: CASSETPGQGAAETQYF.

In its sample, this clonotype was seen many times. V usage is TRBV12-3 or TRBV12-4 and J usage is TRBJ2-1, with TRBD2 as a possible D gene (5 bases). The CDR3 is 16 residues long. V lost 7 bases and J lost 2, with 18 bases in between. The chain's CDR3 is CASTSQERSAYNEQFF. The CDR3 DNA follows: TGTGCCAGCACGTCCCAGGAGCGGAGCGCCTACAATGAGCAGTTCTTC.

This clonotype was seen a few times. J is TRBJ2-1 and V is TRBV6-2 or TRBV6-3; no clear D gene. Trimming took off 7 bases at V and 9 bases at J, with 16 bases between the two ends. Looked up from germline, CDR1 is MNHEY and CDR2 is SVGEGT. The CDR3 runs 13 residues. In DNA form, the CDR3 reads TGTGCCAGCACGGATAGCAGTCGAGGTGAGCAGTTCTTC. As protein: CASTDSSRGEQFF.

The chain joins TRBV4-3 to TRBJ2-1; 7 nucleotides align to TRBD1. Germline-derived CDR1 and CDR2 are LGHNA and YSLEER. V was pared by 1 base and J by 5 bases, with 8 bases of the junction left unmatched. The CDR3 has 16 amino acids. The CDR3 spells CASSQVFGQADNEQFF. The CDR3 DNA sequence: TGCGCCAGCAGCCAAGTATTCGGACAGGCCGACAATGAGCAGTTCTTC.

Notes on this clonotype: It may be a read error: a sequence one base away is much more abundant. The chain uses TRBV13 and TRBJ2-4, with 8 bases matching TRBD1. The DNA end favors TRBJ2-7, so the J call may be wrong. Germline V gene data show CDR1 as PRHDT and CDR2 as FYEKMQ (reference sequence). The CDR3 extends over 13 amino acids. The CDR3: CASSRDRRYEQYF. DNA for the CDR3: TGTGCCAGCAGCCGGGACAGGCGATACGAGCAGTACTTC.

The chain couples TRBV11-2 to TRBJ2-5, with 10 nucleotides matching TRBD2. V was clipped by 3 bases and J by 11 bases; unmatched bases: 15. The CDR3 spans 16 residues. Looked up from germline, CDR1 is SGHAT and CDR2 is FQNNGV. The CDR3 spells CASSFTSGIGGSEQYF. The CDR3 region has the DNA TGTGCCAGCAGCTTTACTAGCGGGATCGGAGGGTCTGAGCAGTACTTC.

This clonotype was seen only a few times. The rearrangement uses TRBV12-3 or TRBV12-4 and TRBJ2-6; 7 positions agree with TRBD2. This CDR3 is built from 16 residues. The J segment lost 2 bases and the V segment lost 1 base, leaving 2 bases of the junction unmatched. Here the CDR3 DNA reads TGTGCCAGCAGTTTAGGGACTAGTACTGGGGCCAACGTCCTGACTTTC. It yields the protein CASSLGTSTGANVLTF.

The chain combines TRBV3-1 with TRBJ2-4; 7 positions agree with TRBD1. The J call may not be correct, given that the DNA end is closer to TRBJ2-5. The CDR3 has 15 amino acids. Germline CDR1 reads LGHDT; CDR2 reads YNNKEL (reference sequence). The CDR3: CASSLRTGLQETQYF. The CDR3 DNA reads TGTGCCAGCAGCCTTCGGACAGGACTCCAAGAGACCCAGTACTTC.

Ten or more counts support this clonotype. Here the CDR3 DNA reads TGTGCCAGCAGCCAAGCCGCGGGGCAAGAGACCCAGTACTTC. It specifies CASSQAAGQETQYF. The chain uses TRBV14 and TRBJ2-5; TRBD2 is a possible D gene (6 bases). The CDR3 covers 14 residues. From germline, CDR1 is SGHDN and CDR2 FVKESK. Trimming removed 1 base from V and 2 bases from J, with 8 bases in between.

In DNA form, the CDR3 reads TGCGCCAGCAGCTTGACAACCGGGACAGGGGGCGAGCAGTACTTC. This sequence encodes CASSLTTGTGGEQYF. The chain carries TRBV5-1 and TRBJ2-7, with TRBD1 matching 11 bases. CDR3 length: 15 residues. The junction had 6 bases not matched to a gene; V was cut back by 1 base and J by 6 bases. Germline values: CDR1 SGHRS, CDR2 YFSETQ.

The rearrangement uses TRBV12-3 or TRBV12-4 and TRBJ1-2; D unresolved. Trimming pared 5 bases from V and 2 bases from J, leaving 9 bases between. The CDR3 length is 13 residues. This chain's CDR3 is CASSVTVNYGYTF. CDR3 coding DNA: TGTGCCAGCAGTGTCACAGTAAACTATGGCTACACCTTC.

The rearrangement uses TRBV29-1 and TRBJ1-1; no firm D call. The CDR3 consists of 13 residues. V was cut by 3 bases and J by 0 bases, with 8 bases left in between. CDR1 is SQVTM and CDR2 is ANQGSEA in the germline V gene. The CDR3 bases are TGCAGCGTTGACCGACGGATGAACACTGAAGCTTTCTTT. Translated, it gives CSVDRRMNTEAFF. Drawing the rest from reference TRBV29-1 and TRBJ1-1, the complete variable domain is SAVISQKPSRDICQRGTSLTIQCQVDSQVTMMFWYRQQPGQSLTLIATANQGSEATYESGFVIDKFPISRPNLTFSTLTVSNMSPEDSSIYLCSVDRRMNTEAFFGQGTRLTVV.

To note about this clonotype: A read error may be the cause here, since a much bigger clone is one base away. The J gene is TRBJ2-1, the V gene TRBV9; 11 positions agree with TRBD2. The CDR3 is made up of 15 amino acids. CDR1 and CDR2 from the germline V gene are SGDLS and YYNGEE. The CDR3 nucleotides are TGTGCCAGCAGCGGGGGACTAGCGGCCTACAATGAGCGGTTCTTC. It specifies CASSGGLAAYNERFF.

V is TRBV9 and J is TRBJ2-7, with D perhaps matching TRBD2 (5 bases). The CDR3 spans 15 residues. Trimming removed 1 base at V and 4 bases at J, with 15 bases between. Germline V lookup: CDR1 SGDLS, CDR2 YYNGEE. The CDR3 region is CASSVSGVGGYEQYF. CDR3 coding DNA: TGTGCCAGCAGCGTATCGGGCGTGGGCGGGTACGAGCAGTACTTC.

To note about this clonotype: A much larger clone sits a single nucleotide away, making a read error possible. The V and J genes are TRBV10-3 and TRBJ2-1; TRBD2 matches 13 bases. The tail of the sequence fits TRBJ2-7 better, so the J call may be wrong. The germline CDR1 and CDR2 sequences are ENHRY and SYGVKD. The CDR3 extends over 15 amino acids. The CDR3 nucleotides are TGTGCCAGTGGGACTAGCGGGGATTCCTACAATGAGCAGTACTTC. It translates to CASGTSGDSYNEQYF.

The genes are TRBV13 and TRBJ1-2, with D perhaps TRBD1 (6 bases). V shed 5 bases and J shed 2 bases, with 15 bases lying between them. CDR1 PRHDT and CDR2 FYEKMQ come from the germline V gene (reference sequence). The CDR3 extends over 15 amino acids. The CDR3 DNA reads TGTGCCAGCAGCGAAGGGGGACGGCCCAACTATGGCTACACCTTC. The encoded protein is CASSEGGRPNYGYTF.

The CDR3 spells CASRPWGPTLRNEQFF. DNA of the CDR3: TGTGCCAGCAGGCCTTGGGGACCGACCTTAAGGAATGAGCAGTTCTTC. The chain uses TRBV28 and TRBJ2-1; D tentatively reads TRBD1 or TRBD2 (5 bases each). Trimming left V 6 bases short and J 7 bases short, with 22 bases between. CDR1 and CDR2 from the germline V gene are MDHEN and SYDVKM. There are 16 residues in the CDR3.

Notes on this clonotype: A read error may account for a junction end that differs from germline. The rearrangement links TRBV25-1 to TRBJ1-1; 9 nucleotides match TRBD1. The CDR3 length is 15 residues. The germline V gene has CDR1 MGHDK and CDR2 SYGVNS. The CDR3 sequence: CASSGGTGSGTEASF. DNA of the CDR3: TGTGCCAGCAGTGGCGGGACAGGGTCAGGCACTGAAGCTTCCTTT.

The chain links TRBV30 to TRBJ1-5, with 9 nucleotides matching TRBD1. The V gene's germline CDR1 is GTSNPN and CDR2 SVGIG (reference sequence). The J segment lost 3 bases and the V segment lost 3 bases, leaving 6 bases of the junction unmatched. The CDR3 runs to 15 residues. The CDR3 sequence: CAWSQDRGYNQPQHF. The CDR3 nucleotides read TGTGCCTGGAGCCAGGACAGGGGCTACAATCAGCCCCAGCATTTT.

A few counts support this clonotype. This chain links TRBV3-1 with TRBJ2-5, with 7 nucleotides matching TRBD2. The trim removed 7 bases at V and 5 bases at J, leaving 10 bases unmatched. The CDR3 totals 14 residues. Germline CDR1 is LGHDT and CDR2 is YNNKEL (reference sequence). The DNA of the CDR3 is TGTGCCAGCACCCAGGGACTACCTGAGGAGACCCAGTACTTC. It specifies CASTQGLPEETQYF.

This clonotype appeared a few times. The rearrangement joins TRBV6-5 to TRBJ2-4; D is perhaps TRBD1 or TRBD2 (5 bases each). Trimming shortened V by 7 bases and J by 5 bases, and 15 bases separated the two germline ends. Germline assignment: CDR1 MNHEY and CDR2 SVGAGI. The CDR3 length is 14 residues. In DNA form, the CDR3 reads TGTGCCAGCAAATCCCGGGACCGCGAAAACATTCAGTACTTC. It specifies CASKSRDRENIQYF.